This TCR beta chain comes out of a study of OX40 agonist ivuxolimab in advanced cancers. Broader study findings: Also showing low normalized T-cell clonal expansion were some of the nonresponders. Partial responders receiving 0.1-3.0 mg/kg showed among the lowest clonal expansion.

The data were produced by immunoSEQ multiplex PCR, yet TCRdb's version contains in-frame clones alone and is incomplete. The table includes about 51,000 clones, more than 65% detected once. CDR1 is SGDLS, CDR2 YYNGEE, per germline. V lost 0 bases and J lost 7, with 13 bases in between. The CDR3 covers 15 residues. A note on this clone: Antigen unknown.

The starting material was CD4+ or CD8+ T cells sorted from blood, obtained in a trial of the OX40 agonist ivuxolimab. The chain employs TRBV9 and TRBJ1-4, with D uncertain. The clonotype was recovered from an adult with an advanced solid tumor such as melanoma, head and neck, liver or kidney cancer. CDR3 bases: TGTGCCAGCAGCGTAGCCCCCGAGGTGGGTGAAAAACTGTTTTTT. The encoded protein is CASSVAPEVGEKLFF.